This T cell receptor (beta chain) was identified during a study of blood T cell repertoires in COVID-19 (dated by TCRdb to 2018 to 2020). Context from the whole study: Collaborator samples came from the United States, Italy and Spain and covered acute and convalescent phases of COVID-19. The material from the prospective study consisted of cDNA or gDNA derived from T cells, B-cell-depleted T cells, or PBMCs. The dataset comprised deeply sampled blood TCRbeta repertoires from subjects exposed to, actively infected with, or recovered from COVID-19. The repertoires were released in a freely available public database meant as a resource for research on the immune response to SARS-CoV-2. The samples were drawn from two sources: the first 160 participants of the ongoing ImmuneRACE study, and 1,254 subjects contributed by 6 global collaborators. A de-identified subject ID, COVID-19 status, age in years and sex were almost always included in the sample metadata. Where available, HLA class I and class II types were obtained from metadata supplied by the sample provider rather than from assay-based typing. Findings and caveats that apply to the study as a whole: The amount of clinical and demographic metadata varied by source and participant and was provided uncurated.

Based on the germline V gene (reference sequence), the CDR1 and CDR2 sequences are WNHNN and SYGVQD. From cysteine to phenylalanine, the CDR3 is 18 amino acids long. The DNA shown is the 54-base CDR3, in frame from base 1. Germline trimming: 0 bases from V, 2 bases from J; junction bases outside gene matches: 8. Regarding this clone: Its antigen remains undetermined. Within one base of it there is no much larger clone, and no base qualities were kept.

Each collaborating institution followed its own protocols to collect whole blood in K2EDTA tubes. Collaborator samples were shipped for TCRbeta analysis as frozen whole blood, isolated PBMCs, or DNA extracted from either sample type. TCRbeta CDR3 regions were amplified from genomic DNA using the immunoSEQ Assay, a bias-controlled multiplex PCR. On the study's bioinformatics: The number of nucleated cells in each sample was estimated from the amplification of reference gene primers within the assay. Sequence reads were collapsed and filtered to measure the absolute abundance of every unique TCRbeta CDR3 rearrangement. For each sample, productive Simpson clonality was calculated as the square root of Simpson's diversity index over productive rearrangements. TCRdb mirrors the immuneACCESS table, restricted to in-frame sequences. Some clones are absent from its copies; in checked studies, under half trace to an unresolved V gene, and the reason for the others is unknown. D and trimming were read from the DNA, whereas the V and J calls and clone size are those reported in that table. The sample table contains roughly 100,000 clones; only one count was recorded for more than 70% of them. The ten largest clonotypes hold 15% to 20% of the sample.

The chain is assembled from TRBV10-1 and TRBJ2-5, with 11 junctional bases fitting TRBD2. This TCR was sampled from a woman at least 80 years old in a cohort sampled during active COVID-19. Sequencing was performed on peripheral blood. The CDR3: CASSESRLASGGQETQYF. The DNA reads as follows: TGCGCCAGCAGTGAGTCGAGGTTGGCTAGCGGGGGGCAAGAGACCCAGTACTTC.